These 29 T cell receptor beta chains came from one sample sequenced in a study of T cells in Graves' hyperthyroidism and ophthalmopathy (dated by TCRdb to the late 2010s). Library prep was done by multiplex PCR. Sequencer: Illumina HiSeq 2000. The TCR beta CDR3 regions were amplified from the RNA transcripts. The TCR CDR3 was subjected to a first round of RT-PCR using the HTBI primer set and the Qiagen OneStep RT-PCR kit. TCRdb redid the processing of the public reads, applying fastp at Q25 and MiXCR, and retained in-frame beta chains. Each CDR3 protein gets just one entry, which takes the most common genes and DNA from the rows behind it. Present in this sample are about 600,000 distinct CDR3 sequences, more than 14% of which were seen just once. Clones ranked in the top ten supply around 12% of the sample. The sequenced sample was blood. These TCRs come from a woman aged 45 to 65 with Graves' ophthalmopathy.

CDR3 in amino acids: CATSDSGTSGSSYNEQFF. CDR3 nucleotides: TGTGCCACCAGTGATTCCGGGACTAGCGGGAGCTCCTACAATGAGCAGTTCTTC. The rearrangement links TRBV24-1 to TRBJ2-1, with 14 positions matching TRBD2. J lost 0 bases, V lost 2 bases, and 2 bases had no gene match. Looked up from germline, CDR1 is KGHDR and CDR2 is SFDVKD. The CDR3 has 18 residues.

This clonotype was picked up a small number of times. This chain connects TRBV6-1 to TRBJ2-3, with unresolved D. Looked up from germline, CDR1 is MNHNS and CDR2 is SASEGT. There are 18 residues in the CDR3. With 0 bases removed from V and 0 bases from J, the gap between germline ends came to 16 bases. The DNA of the CDR3 is TGTGCCAGCAGTGAAGCGGGCCTCACAGCACTTAGCACAGATACGCAGTATTTT. The encoded protein is CASSEAGLTALSTDTQYF.

This clonotype was recorded at least ten times. The genes are TRBV27 and TRBJ2-1; no clear D. The CDR3 contains 16 residues. The V end lost 3 bases, the J end lost 0 bases, and 12 bases lay between the germline ends. Germline CDR1 MNHEY, CDR2 SMNVEV (reference sequence). Here the CDR3 DNA reads TGTGCCAGCAGTTTCCGTGGACGGAGCTCCTACAATGAGCAGTTCTTC. It is translated as CASSFRGRSSYNEQFF.

This clonotype was observed many times. The J gene is TRBJ2-1, the V gene TRBV9; D perhaps matches TRBD2 (6 bases). Trimming took 6 bases from V and 6 from J, leaving 16 bases between them. CDR1 SGDLS and CDR2 YYNGEE come from the germline V gene. CDR3 length: 14 amino acids. CDR3 in amino acids: CASTPYPGGNEQFF. In DNA, the CDR3 is TGTGCCAGCACCCCCTATCCCGGGGGCAATGAGCAGTTCTTC.

At least ten counts were recorded for this clonotype. The chain links TRBV29-1 to TRBJ1-2; D is uncertain. Trimming removed 4 bases at V and 4 bases at J, with 10 bases between. Germline CDR1 and CDR2: SQVTM and ANQGSEA. This CDR3 is 12 amino acids long. The CDR3 coding sequence is TGCAGCGTTGCACACAGCCTCTATGGCTACACCTTC. Translated: CSVAHSLYGYTF.

The chain is built from TRBV19 and TRBJ2-7, with 9 positions matching TRBD1. Losses at the gene ends were 7 bases for V and 5 bases for J; bases not matched to a gene: 12. Germline V CDR1 and CDR2: LNHDA, SQIVND (reference sequence). The CDR3 runs 15 residues. The CDR3 spells CASTQKGQGSNEQYF. The CDR3 DNA is TGTGCCAGTACTCAAAAGGGACAGGGATCCAACGAGCAGTACTTC.

This clonotype was observed many times. The rearrangement links TRBV5-1 to TRBJ1-1; 9 bases fit TRBD1. CDR3 length: 16 residues. V was pared by 2 bases and J by 0 bases, with 5 bases of the junction left unmatched. The germline V gene has CDR1 SGHRS and CDR2 YFSETQ. The CDR3 bases are TGCGCCAGCAGCTTTGGACAGGGGAATATGAACACTGAAGCTTTCTTT. Translating it yields CASSFGQGNMNTEAFF.

This clonotype has at least ten counts. This rearrangement joins TRBV6-1 to TRBJ1-5; 8 nucleotides line up with TRBD1. The CDR3 totals 15 residues. Germline values: CDR1 MNHNS, CDR2 SASEGT. J was trimmed by 4 bases and V by 2 bases; bases with no gene match: 4. In DNA, the CDR3 is TGTGCCAGCAGTGAATTGGACAGGGAGAATCAGCCCCAGCATTTT. Translating gives CASSELDRENQPQHF.

This clonotype was counted at least ten times. The rearrangement links TRBV5-1 to TRBJ1-1, with D perhaps matching TRBD1 (5 bases). The CDR3 loop spans 15 amino acids. CDR1 is SGHRS, CDR2 YFSETQ, per germline. V dropped 0 bases and J dropped 1 base, with 10 bases sitting between them. CDR3 coding DNA: TGCGCCAGCAGCTTGGGAATCGGGACGAACACTGAAGCTTTCTTT. Protein: CASSLGIGTNTEAFF.

This clonotype was detected a few times. This rearrangement joins TRBV20-1 to TRBJ2-1; 11 nucleotides align to TRBD2. Germline CDR1 DFQATT, CDR2 SNEGSKA (reference sequence). J was trimmed by 6 bases and V by 7 bases; bases with no gene match: 14. The CDR3 contains 16 residues. CDR3 residues: CSVIHSGRVAFNEQFF. The DNA of the CDR3 is TGCAGTGTCATCCATAGCGGGAGGGTAGCTTTCAATGAGCAGTTCTTC.

This clonotype was recorded many times. V is TRBV12-3 or TRBV12-4 and J is TRBJ2-5, with TRBD1 matching over 8 bases. This CDR3 spans 14 amino acids. The V segment lost 3 bases and the J segment 4 bases; nucleotides outside the gene matches: 4. The CDR3 nucleotides are TGTGCCAGCAGTTTGCAGGGGGCACGAGAGACCCAGTACTTC. The encoded protein is CASSLQGARETQYF.

The gene calls are TRBV12-3 or TRBV12-4 and TRBJ2-1; D not certain. The CDR3 is 11 amino acids. V lost 2 bases and J lost 9, with 5 bases in between. CDR3: CASSLISEQFF. CDR3 DNA: TGTGCCAGCAGTTTAATAAGTGAGCAGTTCTTC.

This clonotype was counted at least ten times. The V gene is TRBV7-9, the J gene TRBJ2-7, with 11 bases fitting TRBD1. Losses at the gene ends were 10 bases for V and 3 bases for J; bases not matched to a gene: 5. The CDR3 loop spans 13 amino acids. In germline, CDR1 is SEHNR, CDR2 FQNEAQ (reference sequence). CDR3 DNA: TGTGCCATCCCGGGGACAGGGGGCTACGAGCAGTACTTC. Protein sequence: CAIPGTGGYEQYF.

This clonotype showed up many times. The DNA of the CDR3 is TGTGCCAGCAGCTTAGTTAGGGGTGTCGGCAATGAGCAGTTCTTC. It is translated as CASSLVRGVGNEQFF. This chain links TRBV7-2 with TRBJ2-1, with D perhaps matching TRBD1 (5 bases). Germline-derived CDR1 and CDR2 are SGHTA and FQGNSA. Deletions cut 1 base from V and 6 bases from J, with 13 bases between. The CDR3 runs 15 residues.

There are many counts of this clonotype. The chain links TRBV20-1 to TRBJ2-7; 8 nucleotides align to TRBD2. Per germline, CDR1 DFQATT and CDR2 SNEGSKA (reference sequence). The CDR3 is 13 amino acids. After removal of 2 bases from V and 0 bases from J, the junction contained 0 bases not matched to a gene. The CDR3 sequence: CSARLAGSYEQYF. CDR3 DNA sequence: TGCAGTGCTAGACTAGCGGGCTCCTACGAGCAGTACTTC.

The V call is TRBV7-2, the J call TRBJ1-3; the D gene is possibly TRBD1 (5 bases). Per germline, CDR1 SGHTA and CDR2 FQGNSA. Trimming left V 4 bases short and J 0 bases short, with 13 bases between. This CDR3 has 16 amino acids. CDR3 sequence: CASSSRGRSSGNTIYF. The CDR3 bases are TGTGCCAGCAGCTCCCGGGGACGGAGCTCTGGAAACACCATATATTTT. Together with reference TRBV7-2 and TRBJ1-3, the CDR3 gives the full variable domain: GAGVSQSPSNKVTEKGKDVELRCDPISGHTALYWYRQSLGQGLEFLIYFQGNSAPDKSGLPSDRFSAERTGGSVSTLTIQRTQQEDSAVYLCASSSRGRSSGNTIYFGEGSWLTVV.

The chain employs TRBV5-1 and TRBJ2-4; tentative D call: TRBD2 (5 bases). This CDR3 has 18 residues. Trimming removed 4 bases at V and 3 bases at J, with 23 bases between. Per germline, CDR1 SGHRS and CDR2 YFSETQ. The CDR3 DNA reads TGCGCCAGCAGCCAAGGACTGGCGAAAGGGATGAGCAAAAACATTCAGTACTTC. Translated, it gives CASSQGLAKGMSKNIQYF.

The table lists this clonotype with many counts. The rearrangement uses TRBV20-1 and TRBJ1-1; D is unresolved. V was pared by 1 base and J by 1 base, with 13 bases between. The CDR3 totals 15 residues. The germline V gene has CDR1 DFQATT and CDR2 SNEGSKA (reference sequence). This chain's CDR3 is CSARGSGSTNTEAFF. In DNA form, the CDR3 reads TGCAGTGCTAGAGGATCGGGAAGCACGAACACTGAAGCTTTCTTT.

The table lists this clonotype with many counts. For the CDR3, the DNA is TGTGCCAGCAGCTTAATAGGCCGGGGGCTAGCGGGAGGAGGGGATACGCAGTATTTT. It codes for CASSLIGRGLAGGGDTQYF. The rearrangement uses TRBV7-3 and TRBJ2-3, with 11 positions matching TRBD2. The germline V gene has CDR1 SGHTA and CDR2 FQGTGA. The ends lost 1 base at V and 6 bases at J; junction bases unmatched: 15. The length of the CDR3 is 19 residues.

This clonotype was counted many times. V is TRBV7-2 and J is TRBJ1-1; TRBD1 aligns across 9 bases. V shed 3 bases, J shed 5 bases, and the junction held 4 bases outside the gene matches. Germline V gene lookup returns CDR1 SGHTA and CDR2 FQGNSA. The length of the CDR3 is 14 residues. CDR3 bases: TGTGCCAGCAGCTTCGGACAGGGGACGACTGAAGCTTTCTTT. It encodes CASSFGQGTTEAFF.

The table lists this clonotype with many counts. V is TRBV7-2 and J is TRBJ2-5; perhaps TRBD2 as D (6 bases). CDR1 is SGHTA and CDR2 is FQGNSA in the germline V gene. The CDR3 has 13 amino acids. V lost 5 bases and J 4 bases, leaving 11 bases between the germline ends. CDR3 nucleotide sequence: TGTGCCAGCAGCCGGGACTTTCGAGAGACCCAGTACTTC. This translates into CASSRDFRETQYF.

This clonotype was observed many times. The gene calls are TRBV20-1 and TRBJ2-1, with a weak D call TRBD2 (6 bases). CDR3 length: 15 amino acids. CDR1 is DFQATT and CDR2 is SNEGSKA in the germline V gene (reference sequence). V was cut by 5 bases and J by 0 bases, with 14 bases left in between. The CDR3 loop is CSAPRTKSSYNEQFF. Here the CDR3 DNA reads TGCAGTGCTCCGAGGACTAAGAGCTCCTACAATGAGCAGTTCTTC.

This clonotype was seen ten or more times. This chain uses TRBV7-9 with TRBJ2-7, with a possible D match to TRBD2 (6 bases). Trimming took 8 bases from V and 2 from J, leaving 13 bases between them. The CDR3 contains 13 residues. Germline loops: CDR1 SEHNR, CDR2 FQNEAQ (reference sequence). CDR3 protein: CASGRLDPYEQYF. DNA of the CDR3: TGTGCCAGCGGAAGACTAGACCCCTACGAGCAGTACTTC.

This sequence joins TRBV7-3 and TRBJ2-3, with 11 bases lining up with TRBD1. The ends lost 2 bases at V and 6 bases at J; junction bases unmatched: 7. This CDR3 contains 16 residues. Germline-derived CDR1 and CDR2 are SGHTA and FQGTGA. The DNA of the CDR3 is TGTGCCAGCAGCTTATCTATGGACAGGGGGCGTGATACGCAGTATTTT. Translating it yields CASSLSMDRGRDTQYF.

The table lists this clonotype with a few counts. The J gene is TRBJ1-5, the V gene TRBV15, with TRBD1 as a possible D gene (6 bases). This CDR3 contains 14 residues. Germline assignment: CDR1 LNHNV and CDR2 YYDKDF (reference sequence). V was pared by 7 bases and J by 1 base, with 11 bases between. The CDR3 region is CATKPGASNQPQHF. CDR3 DNA sequence: TGTGCCACCAAACCAGGGGCCAGCAATCAGCCCCAGCATTTT.

Notes on this clonotype: A much larger clone differs by one base, so this may be a read error. The V gene is TRBV20-1, the J gene TRBJ1-1; 8 bases fit TRBD1. The CDR3 runs to 18 residues. Per the germline V gene, CDR1 is DFQATT and CDR2 is SNEGSKA (reference sequence). V shed 0 bases, J shed 0 bases, and the junction held 12 bases outside the gene matches. The CDR3 nucleotides read TGCAGTGCTAGAGATGTTATAGGACAGGGCCACATGAACACTGAAGCTTTCTTT. Its translation: CSARDVIGQGHMNTEAFF.

The sample holds a few counts of this clonotype. Since a much larger clone is just one base distant, this may be a read error. Likely a read error: the CDR3 ends without its conserved phenylalanine or tryptophan. The chain recombines TRBV20-1 with TRBJ1-2; D possibly corresponds to TRBD1 (5 bases). The length of the CDR3 is 11 residues. Germline CDR1 and CDR2: DFQATT and SNEGSKA (reference sequence). V shed 3 bases and J shed 6 bases, with 8 bases lying between them. The CDR3 protein is CSASRGHGYTL. In nucleotides, the CDR3 is TGCAGTGCTAGTAGGGGTCATGGCTACACCCTC.

This clonotype was observed a handful of times. The gene calls are TRBV5-4 and TRBJ1-1; D perhaps matches TRBD1 (5 bases). CDR1 and CDR2 (germline): SGHNT, YYREEE (reference sequence). This CDR3 has 14 amino acids. V lost 4 bases to trimming and J lost 6 bases, with 16 bases between them. CDR3 in amino acids: CASSHKQVTAEAFF. CDR3 bases: TGTGCCAGCAGCCACAAACAGGTTACGGCTGAAGCTTTCTTT.

This clonotype was found many times. V gene TRBV11-2 combines with J gene TRBJ2-1; 13 nucleotides match TRBD2. In germline, CDR1 is SGHAT, CDR2 FQNNGV. The trim removed 5 bases at V and 4 bases at J, leaving 2 bases unmatched. This CDR3 has 15 amino acids. The CDR3: CASSALAGGYNEQFF. DNA of the CDR3: TGTGCCAGCAGCGCACTAGCGGGAGGGTACAATGAGCAGTTCTTC.